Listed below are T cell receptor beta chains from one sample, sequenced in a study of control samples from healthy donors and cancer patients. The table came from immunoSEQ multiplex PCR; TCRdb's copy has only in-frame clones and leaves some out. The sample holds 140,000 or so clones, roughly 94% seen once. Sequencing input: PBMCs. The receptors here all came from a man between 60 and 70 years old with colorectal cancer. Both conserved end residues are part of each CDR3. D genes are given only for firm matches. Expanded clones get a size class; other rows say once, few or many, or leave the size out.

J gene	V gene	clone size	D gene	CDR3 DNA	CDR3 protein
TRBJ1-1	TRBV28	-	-	TGTGCCAGCACCCTTGGGGGGGTGAGTGCTTTCTTT	CASTLGGVSAFF
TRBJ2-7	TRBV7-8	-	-	TGTGCCAGCAGCTTTACCTTCTCCTACGAGCAGTACTTC	CASSFTFSYEQYF
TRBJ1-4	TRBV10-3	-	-	TGTGCCACCAAGGCGGGCCGAGATAATGAAAAACTGTTTTTT	CATKAGRDNEKLFF
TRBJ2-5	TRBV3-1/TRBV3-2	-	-	TGTGCCAGCAGCCAAGAGGGGGGCAGAGAGACCCAGTACTTC	CASSQEGGRETQYF
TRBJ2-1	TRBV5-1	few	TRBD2	TGCGCCAGCAGCTTGGATGGCGGGAGCTCCTACAATGAGCAGTTCTTC	CASSLDGGSSYNEQFF
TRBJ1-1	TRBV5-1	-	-	TGCGCCAGCAGACGAGGGGAGGACACTGAAGCTTTCTTT	CASRRGEDTEAFF
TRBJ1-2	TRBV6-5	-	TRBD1	TGTGCCACCAAAGACAGGGGCGGTGATAGCTATGGCTACACCTTC	CATKDRGGDSYGYTF
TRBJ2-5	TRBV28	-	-	TGTGCCAGCAGTCCCCCTAGGCAGGGACGGGAGACCCAGTACTTC	CASSPPRQGRETQYF
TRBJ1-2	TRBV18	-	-	TGTGCCAGCTCACCCTTGAGGCCGCAAGCTAACTATGGCTACACCTTC	CASSPLRPQANYGYTF
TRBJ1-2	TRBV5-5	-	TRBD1	TGTGCCAGCAGCTGGCGACAGGGTCCTAACTATGGCTACACCTTC	CASSWRQGPNYGYTF
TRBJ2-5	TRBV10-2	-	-	TGCGCCAGCAGTGATTGGCAGGGTTGGAAGACCCAGTACTTC	CASSDWQGWKTQYF
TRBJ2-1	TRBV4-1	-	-	TGCGCCAGCAGCCAATATCCAGGGAACTCCTACAATGAGCAGTTCTTC	CASSQYPGNSYNEQFF
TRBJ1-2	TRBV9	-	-	TGTGCCAGCACTCAGGGGCAGGGGTCTGCTGGCTACACCTTC	CASTQGQGSAGYTF
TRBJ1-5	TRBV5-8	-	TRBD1	TGTGCCAGCAGCCCGGGACAGGGTCTGAATCAGCCCCAGCATTTT	CASSPGQGLNQPQHF
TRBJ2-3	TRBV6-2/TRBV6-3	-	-	TGTGCCAGCAGTTCCGAAGGACAACCAGATACGCAGTATTTT	CASSSEGQPDTQYF
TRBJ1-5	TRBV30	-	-	TGTGCCTGGAGTGTGGGTGGGTTGGGGCAGCCCCAGCATTTT	CAWSVGGLGQPQHF
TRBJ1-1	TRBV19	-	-	TGTGCCAGTGGACCCTCGAGGGCGCTTACTGAAGCTTTCTTT	CASGPSRALTEAFF
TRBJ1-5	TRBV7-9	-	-	TGTGCCAGCAGCTTCGGCAGTCCGGATCAGCCCCAGCATTTT	CASSFGSPDQPQHF
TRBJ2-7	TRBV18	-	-	TGTGCCAGCTCACTAAGTGAGTGGGGGGAGCAGTACTTC	CASSLSEWGEQYF
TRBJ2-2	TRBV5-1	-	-	TGCGCCAGCAGCTTCCCCTTCGGGGAGCTGTTTTTT	CASSFPFGELFF
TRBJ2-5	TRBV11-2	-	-	TGTGCCAGCAGCCCGACCGGGGAGACCCAGTACTTC	CASSPTGETQYF
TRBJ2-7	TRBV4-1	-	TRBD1	TGCGCCAGCAGCCGCGGACAGGGTGAATCCTACGAGCAGTACTTC	CASSRGQGESYEQYF
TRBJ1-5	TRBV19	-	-	TGTGCCAGTAGTTGGGGAGAAAGTCATCAGCCCCAGCATTTT	CASSWGESHQPQHF
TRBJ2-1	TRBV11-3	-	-	TGTGCCAGCAGCTTAGAGGGAGACCCGGCCTACAATGAGCAGTTCTTC	CASSLEGDPAYNEQFF
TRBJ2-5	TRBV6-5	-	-	TGTGCCGCAGGGCCACCAGGGGAGACCCAGTACTTC	CAAGPPGETQYF
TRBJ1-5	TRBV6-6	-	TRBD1	TGTGCCAGCAGTGCAGGGGGCTCCAATCAGCCCCAGCATTTT	CASSAGGSNQPQHF
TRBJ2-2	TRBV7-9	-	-	TGTGCCAGCCCTGGGCAGACAGGGACTAGGCGGCTCACCGGGGAGCTGTTTTTT	CASPGQTGTRRLTGELFF
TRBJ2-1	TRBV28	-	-	TGTGCCAGCAGTACATCGGGACTTTCCAATGAGCAGTTCTTC	CASSTSGLSNEQFF
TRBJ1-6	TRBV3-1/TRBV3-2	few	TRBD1	TGTGCCAGCAGCCCTACAGGGGGGAGTAATTCACCCCTCCACTTT	CASSPTGGSNSPLHF
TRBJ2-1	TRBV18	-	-	TGTGCCAGCTCACCACCGGGCGTGAATGAGCAGTTCTTC	CASSPPGVNEQFF
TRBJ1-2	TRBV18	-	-	TGTGCCAGTAGTACCGGGATACAAAACTATGGCTACACCTTC	CASSTGIQNYGYTF
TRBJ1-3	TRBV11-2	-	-	TGTGCCAGCAGCTTAGGGCTAAACTCTGGAAACACCATATATTTT	CASSLGLNSGNTIYF
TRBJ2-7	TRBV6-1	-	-	TGTGCCAGCAGTGAACAGGGGCCCTACTACGAGCAGTACTTC	CASSEQGPYYEQYF
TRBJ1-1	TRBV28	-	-	TGTGCCAGCATCCCGGGGGGATTGAACACTGAAGCTTTCTTT	CASIPGGLNTEAFF
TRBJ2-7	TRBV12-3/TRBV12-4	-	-	TGTGCCAGCTCTTCCCAGCGCGAGCAGTACTTC	CASSSQREQYF
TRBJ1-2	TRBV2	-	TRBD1	TGTGCCAGCAGAGGGGACAGAACTAACTATGGCTACACCTTC	CASRGDRTNYGYTF
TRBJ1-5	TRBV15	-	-	TGTGCCACCAGCGACGATGGTCAGCCCCAGCATTTT	CATSDDGQPQHF
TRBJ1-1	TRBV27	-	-	TGTGCCAGCAGTACCCCAGGAGCGTGGACTGAAGCTTTCTTT	CASSTPGAWTEAFF
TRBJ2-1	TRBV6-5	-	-	TGTGCCAGCAGCTCCAGACGGGAGCAGTTCTTC	CASSSRREQFF
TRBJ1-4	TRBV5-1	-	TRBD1	TGCGCCAGCAATCAGGCAGGGGGTAATGAAAAACTGTTTTTT	CASNQAGGNEKLFF
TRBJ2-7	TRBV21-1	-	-	TGTGACCCCCGAGCTAGCGGCAATACCCACGAGCAGTACTTC	CDPRASGNTHEQYF
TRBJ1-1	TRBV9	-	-	TGTGCCAGCAGCCCGGAGGGGAACACTGAAGCTTTCTTT	CASSPEGNTEAFF
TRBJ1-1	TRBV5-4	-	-	TGTGCCAGCAGCTTGGACCTTTCAGGGAACACTGAAGCTTTCTTT	CASSLDLSGNTEAFF
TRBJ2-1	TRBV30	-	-	TGTGCCTGGAGCCCGGGGGGCACGGCCTACAATGAGCAGTTCTTC	CAWSPGGTAYNEQFF
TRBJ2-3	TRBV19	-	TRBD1	TGTGCCAGTAGTCCCGGACAGGGAACAGATACGCAGTATTTT	CASSPGQGTDTQYF
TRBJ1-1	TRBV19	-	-	TGTGCCAGTAGTACAAGTTTGCTCGGTGGCACTGAAGCTTTCTTT	CASSTSLLGGTEAFF
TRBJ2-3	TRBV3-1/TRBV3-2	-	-	TGTGCCAGCAGCTATCGGACAGAAACAGGGATGGTATTCACAGATACGCAGTATTTT	CASSYRTETGMVFTDTQYF
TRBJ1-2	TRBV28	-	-	TGTGCCAGCGGCCAGCGTGCCTCTTATGGCTACACCTTC	CASGQRASYGYTF
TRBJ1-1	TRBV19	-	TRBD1	TGTGCCAGTAGCCCGCGGGACAGGGGCGCTGGGAACACTGAAGCTTTCTTT	CASSPRDRGAGNTEAFF
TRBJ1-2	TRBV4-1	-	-	TGCGCCAGCAGCCAAGACTACAGGGGCTACACCTTC	CASSQDYRGYTF
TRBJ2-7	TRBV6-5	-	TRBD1	TGTGCCACCATAACAGGGGGAGAACCCTACGAGCAGTACTTC	CATITGGEPYEQYF
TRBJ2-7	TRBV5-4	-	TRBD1	TGTGCCAGCAGCCCTGGGACAGGTGACTTCTACGAGCAGTACTTC	CASSPGTGDFYEQYF
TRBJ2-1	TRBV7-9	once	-	TGTGCCAGCAGCTTCGGCCAGTCCAATGAGCAGTTCTTC	CASSFGQSNEQFF
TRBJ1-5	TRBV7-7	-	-	TGTGCCAGCAGCTTAAGAAAGGCAGGGGCTAATAGCAATCAGCCCCAGCATTTT	CASSLRKAGANSNQPQHF
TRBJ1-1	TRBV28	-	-	TGTGCCAGCAGGTCCCATTCGGGGAACGCTGAAGCTTTCTTT	CASRSHSGNAEAFF